This TCR beta chain was captured in a study of blood T cell repertoires in COVID-19. Sequencing used immunoSEQ multiplex PCR; TCRdb keeps in-frame clones, though not all of them. The sample carries approximately 210,000 clones, 85% to 90% recorded once. The CDR3 loop spans 13 amino acids. The ends lost 11 bases at V and 2 bases at J; junction bases unmatched: 8. Per germline, CDR1 SGHAT and CDR2 FQDESV (reference sequence). The specimen sequenced was peripheral blood. The rearrangement joins TRBV11-1 to TRBJ1-1, with 7 bases identical to TRBD1. This clonotype originated in a man aged 45-65 years with COVID-19, enrolled during active disease. CDR3 bases: TGTGCCGGTCGACAGGGATCAAACACTGAAGCTTTCTTT. Translation gives CAGRQGSNTEAFF.